The clone carrying this TCR beta chain was seen only a few times. Its antigen is still unknown. The record originates from a study of T cell repertoires in cytomegalovirus infection. Overall study context: Indicated by public TCR beta signatures were CMV infection and matching HLA type. Findings and caveats of the study: The ex vivo response was dominated by HLA-C-restricted CMV-specific TCR beta clonotypes.

Germline CDR1 DFQATT, CDR2 SNEGSKA (reference sequence). The V end lost 4 bases, the J end lost 11 bases, and 15 bases lay between the germline ends. CDR3 length: 12 residues. TCRdb re-derived calls from the reads in MiXCR, one entry per CDR3 protein. The sample yields 250,000 to 300,000 distinct CDR3 sequences, roughly an eighth seen once. The rearrangement joins TRBV20-1 to TRBJ2-1; D call uncertain. Sequencing input: PBMCs. The clonotype originates from a human donor in good health (CMV status not recorded). Some clones in this sample may be carry-over from other donors' samples. CDR3 sequence: CSATRGGDQQFF. The DNA for the CDR3 is TGCAGTGCTACACGCGGTGGCGATCAGCAGTTCTTC.